This T cell receptor beta chain was identified in a study of blood T cell repertoires in COVID-19. About the research overall: The United States, Italy and Spain provided the acute and convalescent COVID-19 samples. In each case, the material was cDNA or gDNA derived from T cells, B-cell-depleted T cells, or PBMCs.

The CDR3 consists of 15 residues. V lost 6 bases and J lost 0, with 13 bases in between. Germline values: CDR1 MDHEN, CDR2 SYDVKM. Seattle cases were enrolled at active infection and followed longitudinally. Original methodology: Scientists estimated how many nucleated cells there were by amplifying reference gene primers. Data came from immunoSEQ multiplex PCR; TCRdb stores just in-frame clones and leaves some out. V and J calls and clone size follow that table, whereas D and trimming were derived from the DNA. Altogether fewer than 250,000 clones are present, about 81% being singletons, with the ten largest covering around 8%.

The sample taken for sequencing was peripheral blood. The chain has TRBV28 and TRBJ2-3, with a tentative D call TRBD2 (6 bases). The TCR sequence derives from a woman aged 55-75 years with COVID-19, enrolled during active disease. CDR3 sequence (DNA): TGTGCCAGCAGCGGGGGACGGCCTAGCACAGATACGCAGTATTTT. It encodes CASSGGRPSTDTQYF.